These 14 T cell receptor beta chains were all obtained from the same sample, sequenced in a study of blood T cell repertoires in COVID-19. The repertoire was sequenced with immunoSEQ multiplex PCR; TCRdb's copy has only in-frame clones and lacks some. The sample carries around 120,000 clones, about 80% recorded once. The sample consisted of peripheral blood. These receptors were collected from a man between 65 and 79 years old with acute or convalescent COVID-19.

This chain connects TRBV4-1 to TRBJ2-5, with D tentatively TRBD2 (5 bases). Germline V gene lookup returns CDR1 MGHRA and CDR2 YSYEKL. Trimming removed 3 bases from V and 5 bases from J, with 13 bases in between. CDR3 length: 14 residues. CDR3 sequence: CASSQSGEGETQYF. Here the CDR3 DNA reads TGCGCCAGCAGCCAGAGCGGTGAAGGGGAGACCCAGTACTTC.

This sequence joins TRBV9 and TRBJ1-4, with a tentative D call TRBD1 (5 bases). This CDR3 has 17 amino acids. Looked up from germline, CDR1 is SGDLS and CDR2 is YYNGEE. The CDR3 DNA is TGTGCTACCCGGGGGTTGAGGCCCCTGGGGGCTAATGAAAAACTGTTTTTT. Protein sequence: CATRGLRPLGANEKLFF.

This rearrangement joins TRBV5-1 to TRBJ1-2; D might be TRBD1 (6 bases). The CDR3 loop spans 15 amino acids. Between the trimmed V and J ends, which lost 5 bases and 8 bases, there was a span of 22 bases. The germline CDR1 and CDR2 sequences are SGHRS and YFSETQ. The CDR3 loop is CASRPGGGDGFGYTF. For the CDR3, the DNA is TGCGCCAGCAGACCCGGCGGGGGCGACGGTTTCGGCTACACCTTC.

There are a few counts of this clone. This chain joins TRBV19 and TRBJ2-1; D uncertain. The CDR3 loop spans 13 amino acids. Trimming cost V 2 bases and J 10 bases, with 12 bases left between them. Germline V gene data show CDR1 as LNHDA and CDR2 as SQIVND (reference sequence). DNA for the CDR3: TGTGCCAGTAGTATACAACTCCGGGTGGAGCAGTTCTTC. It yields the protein CASSIQLRVEQFF.

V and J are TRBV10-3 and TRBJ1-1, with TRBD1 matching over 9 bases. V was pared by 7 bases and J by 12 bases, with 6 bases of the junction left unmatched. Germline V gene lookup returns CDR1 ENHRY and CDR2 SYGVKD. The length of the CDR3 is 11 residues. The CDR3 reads CAITTQGATFF. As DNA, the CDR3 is TGTGCCATCACTACACAGGGGGCAACTTTCTTT.

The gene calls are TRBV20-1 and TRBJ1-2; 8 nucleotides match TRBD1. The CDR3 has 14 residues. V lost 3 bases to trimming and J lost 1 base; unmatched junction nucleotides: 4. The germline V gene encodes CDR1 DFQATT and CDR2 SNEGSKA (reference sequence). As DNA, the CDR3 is TGCAGTGCTAGTTTGGGACAGGATAACTATGGCTACACCTTC. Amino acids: CSASLGQDNYGYTF.

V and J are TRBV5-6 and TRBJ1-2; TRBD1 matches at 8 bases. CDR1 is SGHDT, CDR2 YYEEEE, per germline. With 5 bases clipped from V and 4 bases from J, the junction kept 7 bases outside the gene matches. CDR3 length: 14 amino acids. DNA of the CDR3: TGTGCCAGCAGTCCGCAGGGGGCGGCCTATGGCTACACCTTC. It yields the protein CASSPQGAAYGYTF.

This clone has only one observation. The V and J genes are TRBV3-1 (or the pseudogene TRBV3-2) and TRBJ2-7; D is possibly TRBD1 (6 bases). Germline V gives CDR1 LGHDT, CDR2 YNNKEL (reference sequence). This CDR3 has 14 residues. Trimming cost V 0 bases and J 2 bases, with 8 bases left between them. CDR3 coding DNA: TGTGCCAGCAGCCAAGACCAGGGGACCTACGAGCAGTACTTC. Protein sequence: CASSQDQGTYEQYF.

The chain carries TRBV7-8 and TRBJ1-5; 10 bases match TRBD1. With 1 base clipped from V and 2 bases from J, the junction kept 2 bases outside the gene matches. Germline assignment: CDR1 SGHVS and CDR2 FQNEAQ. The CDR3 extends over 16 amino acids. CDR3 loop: CASSLVGTGGNQPQHF. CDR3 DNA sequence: TGTGCCAGCAGCTTAGTAGGGACAGGGGGCAATCAGCCCCAGCATTTT.

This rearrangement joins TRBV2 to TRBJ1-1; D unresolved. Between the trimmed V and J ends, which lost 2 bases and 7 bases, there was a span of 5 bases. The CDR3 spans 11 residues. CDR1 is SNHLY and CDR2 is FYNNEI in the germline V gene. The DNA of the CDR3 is TGTGCCAGCAGTGAATTCCTTGAAGCTTTCTTT. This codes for CASSEFLEAFF.

The CDR3 nucleotides are TGTGCCAGCAGTGATGGCTTACAAGAGACCCAGTACTTC. It specifies CASSDGLQETQYF. V usage is TRBV2 and J usage is TRBJ2-5; D remains unclear. CDR1 and CDR2 (germline): SNHLY, FYNNEI. Trimming removed 3 bases at V and 2 bases at J, with 7 bases between. The CDR3 extends over 13 amino acids.

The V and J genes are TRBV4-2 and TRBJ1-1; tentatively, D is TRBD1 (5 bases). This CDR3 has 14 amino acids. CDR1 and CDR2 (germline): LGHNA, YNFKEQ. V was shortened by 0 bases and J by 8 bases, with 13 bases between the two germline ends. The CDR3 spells CASSQESSGGEAFF. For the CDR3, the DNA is TGTGCCAGCAGCCAAGAGTCCTCCGGGGGGGAAGCTTTCTTT.

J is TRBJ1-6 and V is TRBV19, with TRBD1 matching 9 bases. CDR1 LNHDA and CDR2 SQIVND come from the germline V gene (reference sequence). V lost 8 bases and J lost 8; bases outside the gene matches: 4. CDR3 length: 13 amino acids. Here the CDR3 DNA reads TGTGCCAGTCATACAGGGGGCGATTCACCCCTCCACTTT. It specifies CASHTGGDSPLHF. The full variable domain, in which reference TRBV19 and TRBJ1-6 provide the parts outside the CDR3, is DGGITQSPKYLFRKEGQNVTLSCEQNLNHDAMYWYRQDPGQGLRLIYYSQIVNDFQKGDIAEGYSVSREKKESFPLTVTSAQKNPTAFYLCASHTGGDSPLHFGNGTRLTVT.

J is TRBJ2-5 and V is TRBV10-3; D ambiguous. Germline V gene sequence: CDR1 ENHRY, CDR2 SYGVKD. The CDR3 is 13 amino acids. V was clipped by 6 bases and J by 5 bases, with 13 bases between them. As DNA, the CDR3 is TGTGCCATCAGGGGTAGCCTTTCGGAGACCCAGTACTTC. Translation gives CAIRGSLSETQYF.